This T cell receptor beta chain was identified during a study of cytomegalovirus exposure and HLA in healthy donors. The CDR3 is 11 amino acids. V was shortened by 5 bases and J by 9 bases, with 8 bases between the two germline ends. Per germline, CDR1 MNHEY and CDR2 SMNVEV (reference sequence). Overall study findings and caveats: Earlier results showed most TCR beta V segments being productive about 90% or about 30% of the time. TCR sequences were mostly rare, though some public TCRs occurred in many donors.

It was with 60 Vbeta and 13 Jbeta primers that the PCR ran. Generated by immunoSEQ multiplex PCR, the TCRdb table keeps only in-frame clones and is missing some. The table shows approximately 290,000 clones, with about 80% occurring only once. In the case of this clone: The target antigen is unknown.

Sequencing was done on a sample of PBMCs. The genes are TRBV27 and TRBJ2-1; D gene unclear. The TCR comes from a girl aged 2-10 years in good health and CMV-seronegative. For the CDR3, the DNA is TGTGCCAGCAGTACTTCCGTTGAGCAGTTCTTC. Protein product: CASSTSVEQFF.